Shown below are 9 T cell receptor beta chains from a single sample sequenced in a study of graft-versus-host responses after intestinal transplantation. The assay was immunoSEQ multiplex PCR, and TCRdb's table has in-frame clones only and misses some. Of tens of thousands of clones in the sample, about 87% were seen once. Their cognate antigens are unknown. Sequences were derived from unstimulated CD4+ T cells sorted from spleen or lymph node cells, sampled before transplant. The source is a human donor who was the organ donor for an intestinal transplant.

The V and J genes are TRBV6-1 and TRBJ1-5; D gene unclear. V was clipped by 2 bases and J by 0 bases, with 14 bases between them. This CDR3 contains 17 residues. CDR1 is MNHNS, CDR2 SASEGT, per germline. CDR3 sequence reads: CASSEYIQYHSNQPQHF. CDR3 coding DNA: TGTGCCAGCAGTGAATATATACAGTACCATAGCAATCAGCCCCAGCATTTT.

The rearrangement uses TRBV7-3 and TRBJ2-1, with D maybe TRBD2 (6 bases). V was trimmed by 2 bases and J by 9 bases, leaving 11 bases between them. Germline V gene sequence: CDR1 SGHTA, CDR2 FQGTGA. The CDR3 length is 13 residues. CDR3 bases: TGTGCCAGCAGCTTAGGAAGGGGACTTGAGCAGTTCTTC. Encoded protein: CASSLGRGLEQFF. Full variable domain (remainder filled in from reference TRBV7-3 and TRBJ2-1): GAGVSQTPSNKVTEKGKYVELRCDPISGHTALYWYRQSLGQGPEFLIYFQGTGAADDSGLPNDRFFAVRPEGSVSTLKIQRTERGDSAVYLCASSLGRGLEQFFGPGTRLTVL.

The rearrangement uses TRBV28 and TRBJ2-6; 8 nucleotides line up with TRBD1. The germline V gene encodes CDR1 MDHEN and CDR2 SYDVKM. V shed 6 bases, J shed 2 bases, and the junction held 9 bases outside the gene matches. This CDR3 has 17 residues. This chain's CDR3 is CASSYRGFSTGANVLTF. DNA of the CDR3: TGTGCCAGCAGCTACAGGGGGTTCTCTACTGGGGCCAACGTCCTGACTTTC.

The genes are TRBV5-1 and TRBJ2-3; D not certain. CDR3 length: 14 residues. Germline V gene data show CDR1 as SGHRS and CDR2 as YFSETQ. Trimming cost V 2 bases and J 0 bases, with 7 bases left between them. The CDR3 region has the DNA TGCGCCAGCAGCTTTCAGTCTAGCACAGATACGCAGTATTTT. Translating gives CASSFQSSTDTQYF.

The chain is built from TRBV6-6 and TRBJ1-4; D possibly corresponds to TRBD1 (6 bases). The CDR3 runs to 15 residues. CDR1 MNHNY and CDR2 SVGAGI come from the germline V gene (reference sequence). Trimming took 4 bases from V and 6 from J, leaving 15 bases between them. The CDR3 region is CASSWGGALDEKLFF. In DNA, the CDR3 is TGTGCCAGCAGTTGGGGGGGGGCCTTAGATGAAAAACTGTTTTTT.

J is TRBJ1-2 and V is TRBV7-2; D call uncertain. From germline, CDR1 is SGHTA and CDR2 FQGNSA. CDR3 size: 17 residues. V was pared by 1 base and J by 2 bases, with 17 bases between. This CDR3 reads CASSLGRGPLWNYGYTF. Here the CDR3 DNA reads TGTGCCAGCAGCTTAGGCCGCGGGCCCCTATGGAACTATGGCTACACCTTC.

The chain couples TRBV10-2 to TRBJ2-2; TRBD2 aligns across 9 bases. CDR3 size: 14 residues. Germline CDR1 and CDR2: WSHSY and SAAADI. V dropped 6 bases and J dropped 7; count of bases not matched to a gene: 6. CDR3 nucleotide sequence: TGCGCCAGCAGCTCCCTAGCGGGGTTCGGGGAGCTGTTTTTT. This translates into CASSSLAGFGELFF.

This chain uses TRBV30 with TRBJ1-1; D call uncertain. Trimming removed 2 bases at V and 5 bases at J, with 21 bases between. The CDR3 loop spans 16 amino acids. Germline CDR1 reads GTSNPN; CDR2 reads SVGIG (reference sequence). This CDR3 reads CAWSLPYIGNRTEAFF. For the CDR3, the DNA is TGTGCCTGGAGTTTACCTTACATCGGGAATAGGACTGAAGCTTTCTTT.

The rearrangement links TRBV6-1 to TRBJ2-7; maybe TRBD2 (6 bases). V lost 7 bases and J 9 bases, leaving 16 bases between the germline ends. The CDR3 consists of 12 residues. The germline CDR1 and CDR2 sequences are MNHNS and SASEGT. CDR3: CASNGGEWWQYV. The CDR3 DNA reads as TGTGCCAGCAACGGCGGGGAATGGTGGCAGTACGTC.